The 4 T cell receptor beta chains below were found in one sample sequenced in a study of T cells in Graves' hyperthyroidism and ophthalmopathy. The investigators amplified TCR beta CDR3 regions from RNA transcripts. An initial round of RT-PCR targeting the TCR CDR3 relied on the HTBI primer set. One entry per CDR3 protein, called by TCRdb with MiXCR from the multiplex PCR reads. Of hundreds of thousands of distinct CDR3 sequences in the sample, roughly 13% were seen once. The source material was blood. Source of these receptors: a woman aged 35 to 49 with Graves' ophthalmopathy.

This clonotype appeared a few times. CDR3 loop: CASSDPRQVQNSPLHF. The CDR3 coding sequence is TGTGCCAGCAGTGACCCAAGACAAGTTCAAAATTCACCCCTCCACTTT. The rearrangement joins TRBV2 to TRBJ1-6; no definite D call. In germline, CDR1 is SNHLY, CDR2 FYNNEI. The CDR3 runs 16 residues. Trimming stripped 3 bases from V and 7 bases from J, with 16 bases between.

The J gene is TRBJ2-5, the V gene TRBV5-1; weak D call: TRBD2 (7 bases). The CDR3 sequence is 15 residues long. Germline CDR1 is SGHRS and CDR2 is YFSETQ. The V gene lost 3 bases and the J gene lost 9 bases, with 21 bases spanning the gap. CDR3 residues: CASSSLRGGDSAQYF. The CDR3, as DNA: TGCGCCAGCAGCTCCCTACGAGGGGGGGACTCGGCCCAGTACTTC. The full variable domain, rest sourced from reference TRBV5-1 and TRBJ2-5, is KAGVTQTPRYLIKTRGQQVTLSCSPISGHRSVSWYQQTPGQGLQFLFEYFSETQRNKGNFPGRFSGRQFSNSRSEMNVSTLELGDSALYLCASSSLRGGDSAQYFGPGTRLLVL.

The sample holds a few counts of this clonotype. The chain uses TRBV20-1 and TRBJ1-6; 8 nucleotides line up with TRBD1. V shed 6 bases, J shed 0 bases, and the junction held 10 bases outside the gene matches. Per the germline V gene, CDR1 is DFQATT and CDR2 is SNEGSKA (reference sequence). The CDR3 has 17 residues. CDR3 DNA sequence: TGCAGTGCCGCCGGGACAGGCCAATCCTCCTATAATTCACCCCTCCACTTT. Its protein is CSAAGTGQSSYNSPLHF.

This clonotype was recorded a few times. The chain employs TRBV4-1 and TRBJ2-5; maybe TRBD1 (7 bases). CDR3 length: 15 residues. V was shortened by 2 bases and J by 5 bases, with 15 bases between the two germline ends. Germline V CDR1 and CDR2: MGHRA, YSYEKL. The CDR3 DNA reads as TGCGCCAGCAGCCAAAGACAGGGAGGCGGTGAGACCCAGTACTTC. Translated: CASSQRQGGGETQYF.